This TCR beta chain was captured by sequencing in a study of blood T cell repertoires in COVID-19. Whole-study context: The United States, Italy and Spain provided the acute and convalescent COVID-19 samples. PBMCs, B-cell-depleted T cells, or T cells were the source of the cDNA or gDNA that made up the material.

Original processing methods: How many nucleated cells were present was estimated from reference gene primer amplification. Clones were read by immunoSEQ multiplex PCR, and TCRdb kept only the in-frame ones, dropping some. D and trimming were read from the DNA, whereas the V and J calls and clone size are those reported in that table. Among about 200,000 clones listed, around nine tenths were seen once. There are 16 residues in the CDR3. CDR1 is SGHTA, CDR2 FQGNSA, per germline. The ends were cut back, 2 bases at V and 7 bases at J, with 18 bases in the middle. The rearrangement links TRBV7-2 to TRBJ2-1; weak D call: TRBD1 (6 bases). Material for sequencing was peripheral blood. This receptor was identified in a man aged 40-50 years with acute or convalescent COVID-19. As DNA, the CDR3 is TGTGCCAGCAGCTTAAGGGCTAGCATGAGGGGGAATGAGCAGTTCTTC. Its protein product is CASSLRASMRGNEQFF. Supplemented by reference TRBV7-2 and TRBJ2-1, the full variable domain reads GAGVSQSPSNKVTEKGKDVELRCDPISGHTALYWYRQSLGQGLEFLIYFQGNSAPDKSGLPSDRFSAERTGGSVSTLTIQRTQQEDSAVYLCASSLRASMRGNEQFFGPGTRLTVL.